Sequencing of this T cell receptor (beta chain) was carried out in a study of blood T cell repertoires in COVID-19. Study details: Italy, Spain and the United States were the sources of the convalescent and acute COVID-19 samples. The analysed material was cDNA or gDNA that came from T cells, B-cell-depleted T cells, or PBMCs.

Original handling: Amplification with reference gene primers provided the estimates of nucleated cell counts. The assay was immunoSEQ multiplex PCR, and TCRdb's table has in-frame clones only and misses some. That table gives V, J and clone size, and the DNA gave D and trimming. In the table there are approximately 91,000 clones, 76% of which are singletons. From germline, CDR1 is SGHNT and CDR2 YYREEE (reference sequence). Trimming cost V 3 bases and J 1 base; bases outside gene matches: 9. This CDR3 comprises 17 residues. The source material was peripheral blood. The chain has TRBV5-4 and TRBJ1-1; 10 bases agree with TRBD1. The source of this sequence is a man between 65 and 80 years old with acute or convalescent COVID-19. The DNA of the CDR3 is TGTGCCAGCAGCTCGGGACAGGGGAGAAGGGCGAACACTGAAGCTTTCTTT. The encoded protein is CASSSGQGRRANTEAFF.